This entry describes one T cell receptor beta chain. What it recognizes is unknown. Clones were read by immunoSEQ multiplex PCR, and TCRdb kept only the in-frame ones, dropping some. The sample consists of fewer than 50,000 clones, roughly four fifths of them appearing once. The data stem from a study of Ad26.COV2.S vaccination and SARS-CoV-2 variants. The study, taken as a whole, reports: An underestimation of total T cell responses may have resulted from the TCR breadth and depth analyses. Reported findings describe substantial breadth in spike-specific CD8+ and CD4+ T cell responses following vaccination. Non-spike TCR breadth did not differ much between vaccine and placebo recipients. Vaccinated individuals (as opposed to placebo recipients) had higher spike-specific TCR breadth.

This sequence originates from a human donor who had recovered from COVID-19. The sample in question was peripheral blood, obtained after recovery from COVID-19.

CDR3 bases: TGTGCCAGCAGACCCGACAGGTTCCTCATGAACACTGAAGCTTTCTTT. This translates into CASRPDRFLMNTEAFF. The rearrangement links TRBV2 to TRBJ1-1, with TRBD1 as a possible D gene (6 bases). The V end lost 6 bases, the J end lost 0 bases, and 17 bases lay between the germline ends. Per germline, CDR1 SNHLY and CDR2 FYNNEI. The CDR3 has 16 residues.